This TCR beta chain was found in a study of Graves' ophthalmopathy and Graves' hyperthyroidism. About the study: Blood was drawn at initial diagnosis, before any treatment. Whole-study findings and limits: Ophthalmopathy progression predictions by the model showed approximately 79% specificity and roughly 70% sensitivity.

Physicians reached a diagnosis by relying on clinical symptoms, serum thyroxine, TRAb, thyroid ultrasound and orbital computed tomography. Sampling around 9 ml of fresh peripheral blood provided the PBMCs. The V and J ends lost 6 bases and 1 base, in that order; junction bases with no gene match: 8. The CDR3 totals 15 residues. This clonotype was seen many times. Its antigen is unknown. CDR3 regions of TCR beta were amplified from RNA transcripts. RT-PCR with HTBI primers came first, then second-round multiplex PCR. MiXCR, applied by TCRdb to the multiplex PCR reads, yields one record per CDR3 protein. This sample has 350,000 to 450,000 distinct CDR3 sequences, with around 19% found just once.

This clonotype originated in a woman aged 18-29 years with Graves' ophthalmopathy. J is TRBJ2-7 and V is TRBV12-3 or TRBV12-4; TRBD2 matches at 8 bases. Sequenced: peripheral blood. CDR3 in amino acids: CASSRGGVGSYEQYF. The CDR3 nucleotides are TGTGCCAGCAGCCGGGGGGGTGTTGGTTCCTACGAGCAGTACTTC.